This TCR beta chain was sequenced during a study of blood T cell repertoires in COVID-19. The wider study: The United States, Italy and Spain provided the acute and convalescent COVID-19 samples.

Profiling relied on immunoSEQ multiplex PCR, and the TCRdb table lists in-frame clones only, not all of them. Here the sample spans approximately 240,000 clones, approximately 86% being singletons. The CDR3 consists of 17 residues. CDR1 and CDR2 from the germline V gene are MNHNS and SASEGT. Between the trimmed V and J ends, which lost 3 bases and 0 bases, there was a span of 15 bases. This sequence joins TRBV6-1 and TRBJ2-1; D is perhaps TRBD2 (7 bases). The receptor's source is a woman aged 25-40 years with acute COVID-19. The sample was PBMCs or T cells enriched from blood (not recorded which). CDR3 sequence (DNA): TGTGCCAGCAGTGAGGGAGGGGGGGCGCTCTCCTACAATGAGCAGTTCTTC. It specifies CASSEGGGALSYNEQFF.